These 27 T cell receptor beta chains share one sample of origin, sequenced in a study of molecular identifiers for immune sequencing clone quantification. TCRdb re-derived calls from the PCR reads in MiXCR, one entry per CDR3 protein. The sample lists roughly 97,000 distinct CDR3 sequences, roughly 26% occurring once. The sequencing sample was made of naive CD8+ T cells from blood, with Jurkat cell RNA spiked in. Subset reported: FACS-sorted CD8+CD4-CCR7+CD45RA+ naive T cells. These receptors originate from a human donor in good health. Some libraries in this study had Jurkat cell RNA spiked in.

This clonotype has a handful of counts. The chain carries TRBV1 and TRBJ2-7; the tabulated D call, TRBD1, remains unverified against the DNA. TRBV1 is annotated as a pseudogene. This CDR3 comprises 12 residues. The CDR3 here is CTNPRAHYEQYF. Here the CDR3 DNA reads TGCACCAACCCCCGGGCCCACTACGAGCAGTACTTC.

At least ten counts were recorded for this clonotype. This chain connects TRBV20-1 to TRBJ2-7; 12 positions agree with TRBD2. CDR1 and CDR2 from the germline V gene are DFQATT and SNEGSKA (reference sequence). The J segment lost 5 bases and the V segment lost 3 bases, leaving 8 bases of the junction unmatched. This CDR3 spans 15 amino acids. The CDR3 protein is CSARTSGRVSDEQYF. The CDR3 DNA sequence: TGCAGTGCTAGGACTAGCGGGAGAGTTTCCGACGAGCAGTACTTC.

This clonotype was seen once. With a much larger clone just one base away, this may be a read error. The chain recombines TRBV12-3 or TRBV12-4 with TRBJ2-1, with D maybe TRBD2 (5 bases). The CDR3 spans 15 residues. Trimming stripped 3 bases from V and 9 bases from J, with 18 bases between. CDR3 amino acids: CASSFASPAVGEQFF. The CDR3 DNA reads TGTGCCAGCAGTTTTGCTAGCCCGGCAGTCGGTGAGCAGTTCTTC.

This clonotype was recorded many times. The CDR3 DNA sequence: TGTGCCAGCAGCTTAGCGGGCCGCTCCTACGAGCAGTACTTC. Translation gives CASSLAGRSYEQYF. The V call is TRBV13, the J call TRBJ2-7; D unresolved. This CDR3 is 14 amino acids long. V was cut by 1 base and J by 0 bases, with 7 bases left in between. CDR1 and CDR2 from the germline V gene are PRHDT and FYEKMQ (reference sequence).

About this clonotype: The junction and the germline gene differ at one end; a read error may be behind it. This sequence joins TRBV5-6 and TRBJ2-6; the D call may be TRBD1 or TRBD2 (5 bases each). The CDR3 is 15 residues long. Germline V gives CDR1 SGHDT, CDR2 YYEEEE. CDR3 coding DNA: TGTGCCTGCAGCTTAGGAGGCTCTGGGGCCAACGTCCTGAATTTC. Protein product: CACSLGGSGANVLNF. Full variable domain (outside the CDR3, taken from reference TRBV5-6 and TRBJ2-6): DAGVTQSPTHLIKTRGQQVTLRCSPKSGHDTVSWYQQALGQGPQFIFQYYEEEERQRGNFPDRFSGHQFPNYSSELNVNALLLGDSALYLCACSLGGSGANVLNFGAGSRLTVL.

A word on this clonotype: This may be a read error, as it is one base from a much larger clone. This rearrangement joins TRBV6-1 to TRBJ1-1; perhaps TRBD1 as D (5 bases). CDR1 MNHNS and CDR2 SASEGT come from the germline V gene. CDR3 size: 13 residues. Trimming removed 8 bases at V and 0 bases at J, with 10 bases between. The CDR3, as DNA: TGTGCCAGCGTGGGACGGATGAACACTGAAGCTTTCTTT. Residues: CASVGRMNTEAFF.

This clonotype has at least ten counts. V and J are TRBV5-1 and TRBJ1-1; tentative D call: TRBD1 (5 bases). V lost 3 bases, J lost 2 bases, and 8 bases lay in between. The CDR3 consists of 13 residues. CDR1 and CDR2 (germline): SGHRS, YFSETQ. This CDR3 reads CASSSDSNTEAFF. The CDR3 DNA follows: TGCGCCAGCAGCTCCGACAGCAACACTGAAGCTTTCTTT.

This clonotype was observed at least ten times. The CDR3 DNA follows: TGTGCCAGTAGTGGGACAGACTCCTACGAGCAGTACTTC. Protein: CASSGTDSYEQYF. The chain links TRBV19 to TRBJ2-7; 7 nucleotides align to TRBD1. The CDR3 runs 13 residues. V shed 5 bases, J shed 0 bases, and the junction held 1 base outside the gene matches. Germline-derived CDR1 and CDR2 are LNHDA and SQIVND (reference sequence).

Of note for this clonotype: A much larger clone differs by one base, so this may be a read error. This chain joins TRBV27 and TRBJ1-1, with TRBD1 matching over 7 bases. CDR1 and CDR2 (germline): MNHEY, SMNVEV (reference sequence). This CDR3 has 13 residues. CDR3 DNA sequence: TGTGCCAGCAGGGGACAGATGAACACTGGAGCTTTCTTT. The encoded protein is CASRGQMNTGAFF.

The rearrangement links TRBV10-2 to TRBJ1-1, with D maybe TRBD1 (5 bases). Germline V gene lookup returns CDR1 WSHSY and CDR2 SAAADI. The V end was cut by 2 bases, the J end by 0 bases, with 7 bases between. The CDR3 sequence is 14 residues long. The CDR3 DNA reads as TGCGCCAGCAGTGAGGGGGCAGTGAACACTGAAGCTTTCTTT. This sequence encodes CASSEGAVNTEAFF.

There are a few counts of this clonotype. The CDR3 loop reads CSVLDYGYTF. CDR3 bases: TGCAGCGTGCTGGACTATGGCTACACCTTC. The V gene is TRBV29-1, the J gene TRBJ1-2; no firm D call. The CDR3 consists of 10 residues. Trimming left V 6 bases short and J 3 bases short, with 5 bases between. Germline CDR1 SQVTM, CDR2 ANQGSEA.

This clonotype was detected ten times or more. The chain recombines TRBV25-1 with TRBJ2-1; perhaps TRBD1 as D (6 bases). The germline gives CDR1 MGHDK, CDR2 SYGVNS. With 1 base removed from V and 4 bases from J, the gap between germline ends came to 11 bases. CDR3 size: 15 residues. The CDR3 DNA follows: TGTGCCAGCAGTGAATTACTAGGGGGATACAATGAGCAGTTCTTC. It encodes CASSELLGGYNEQFF. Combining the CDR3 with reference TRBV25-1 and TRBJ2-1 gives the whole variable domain EADIYQTPRYLVIGTGKKITLECSQTMGHDKMYWYQQDPGMELHLIHYSYGVNSTEKGDLSSESTVSRIRTEHFPLTLESARPSHTSQYLCASSELLGGYNEQFFGPGTRLTVL.

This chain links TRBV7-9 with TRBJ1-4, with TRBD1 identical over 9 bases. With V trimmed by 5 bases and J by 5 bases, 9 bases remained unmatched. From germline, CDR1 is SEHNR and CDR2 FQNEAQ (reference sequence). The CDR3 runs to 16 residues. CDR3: CASSGTGTFRNEKLFF. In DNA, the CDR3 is TGTGCCAGCAGCGGGACAGGGACGTTCCGAAATGAAAAACTGTTTTTT.

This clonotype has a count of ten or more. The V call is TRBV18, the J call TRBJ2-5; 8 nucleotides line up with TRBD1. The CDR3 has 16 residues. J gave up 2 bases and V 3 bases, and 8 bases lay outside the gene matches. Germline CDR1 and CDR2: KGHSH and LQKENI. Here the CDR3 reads CASSPDPTGGQETQYF. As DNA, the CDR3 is TGTGCCAGCTCACCCGACCCCACAGGGGGGCAAGAGACCCAGTACTTC.

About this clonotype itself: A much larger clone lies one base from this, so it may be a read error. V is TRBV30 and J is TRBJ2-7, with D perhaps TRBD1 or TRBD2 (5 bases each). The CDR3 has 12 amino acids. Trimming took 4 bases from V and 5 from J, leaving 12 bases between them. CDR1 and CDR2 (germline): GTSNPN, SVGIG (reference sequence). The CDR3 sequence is CAWNPGTHEQYF. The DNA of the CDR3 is TGTGCCTGGAATCCCGGGACCCACGAGCAGTACTTC.

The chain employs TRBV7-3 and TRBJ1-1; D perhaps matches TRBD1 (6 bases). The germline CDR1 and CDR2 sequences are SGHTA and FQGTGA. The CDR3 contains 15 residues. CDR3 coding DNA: TGTCCCCGCCGCTACCGGGGGGGCCCGCGCACTGAAGCTTTCTTT. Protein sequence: CPRRYRGGPRTEAFF.

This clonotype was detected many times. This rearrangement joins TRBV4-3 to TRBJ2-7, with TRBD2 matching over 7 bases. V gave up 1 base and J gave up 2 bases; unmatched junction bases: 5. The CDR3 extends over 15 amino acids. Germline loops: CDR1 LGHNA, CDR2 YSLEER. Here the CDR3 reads CASSQGASGTYEQYF. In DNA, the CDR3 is TGCGCCAGCAGCCAAGGGGCTAGCGGAACCTACGAGCAGTACTTC.

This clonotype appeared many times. The CDR3 DNA follows: TGTGCCAGCAGCTCAGAAGGGGTTACCATGAACACTGAAGCTTTCTTT. Translating it yields CASSSEGVTMNTEAFF. The rearrangement links TRBV7-2 to TRBJ1-1, with D perhaps TRBD1 (5 bases). V was shortened by 4 bases and J by 0 bases, with 15 bases between the two germline ends. The CDR3 runs 16 residues. From germline, CDR1 is SGHTA and CDR2 FQGNSA.

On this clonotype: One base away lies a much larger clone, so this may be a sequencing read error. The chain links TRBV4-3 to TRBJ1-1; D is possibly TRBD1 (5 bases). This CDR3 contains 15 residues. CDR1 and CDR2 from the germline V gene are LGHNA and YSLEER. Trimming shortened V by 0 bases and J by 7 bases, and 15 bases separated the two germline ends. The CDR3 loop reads CASSQEAVRVIEAFF. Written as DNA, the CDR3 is TGCGCCAGCAGCCAAGAGGCGGTCAGGGTGATTGAAGCTTTCTTT.

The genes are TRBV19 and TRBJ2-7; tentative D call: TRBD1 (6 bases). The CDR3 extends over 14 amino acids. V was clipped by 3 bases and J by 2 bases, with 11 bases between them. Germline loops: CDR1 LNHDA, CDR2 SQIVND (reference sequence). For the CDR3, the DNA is TGTGCCAGTAGTATCACAGGGTCTACCTACGAGCAGTACTTC. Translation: CASSITGSTYEQYF. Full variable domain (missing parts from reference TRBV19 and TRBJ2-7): DGGITQSPKYLFRKEGQNVTLSCEQNLNHDAMYWYRQDPGQGLRLIYYSQIVNDFQKGDIAEGYSVSREKKESFPLTVTSAQKNPTAFYLCASSITGSTYEQYFGPGTRLTVT.

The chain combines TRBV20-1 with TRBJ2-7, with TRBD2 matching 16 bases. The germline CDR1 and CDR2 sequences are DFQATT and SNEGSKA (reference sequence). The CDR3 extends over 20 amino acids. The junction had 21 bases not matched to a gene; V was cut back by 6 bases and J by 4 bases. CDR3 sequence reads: CSAEAWAGLAGGPRFYEQYF. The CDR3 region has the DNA TGCAGTGCCGAAGCCTGGGCGGGACTAGCGGGAGGGCCCAGATTTTACGAGCAGTACTTC.

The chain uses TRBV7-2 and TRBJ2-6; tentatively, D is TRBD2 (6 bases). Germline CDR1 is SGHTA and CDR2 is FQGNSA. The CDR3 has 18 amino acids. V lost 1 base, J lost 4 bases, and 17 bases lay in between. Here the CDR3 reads CASSLEAGWGRGANVLTF. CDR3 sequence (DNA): TGTGCCAGCAGCTTAGAGGCGGGGTGGGGGAGAGGGGCCAACGTCCTGACTTTC.

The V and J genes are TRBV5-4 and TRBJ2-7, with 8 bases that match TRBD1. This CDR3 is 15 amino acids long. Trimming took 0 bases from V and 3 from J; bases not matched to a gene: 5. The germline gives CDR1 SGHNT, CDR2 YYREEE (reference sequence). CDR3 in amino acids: CASSLDSRGLYEQYF. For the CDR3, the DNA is TGTGCCAGCAGCTTGGATAGCAGGGGGCTCTACGAGCAGTACTTC.

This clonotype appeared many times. CDR3 amino acids: CSARMTRLLNYGYTF. In nucleotides, the CDR3 is TGCAGTGCTAGAATGACGCGGCTTCTTAACTATGGCTACACCTTC. The chain employs TRBV20-1 and TRBJ1-2; D is undetermined. Between the trimmed V and J ends, which lost 2 bases and 1 base, there was a span of 14 bases. Germline V gene lookup returns CDR1 DFQATT and CDR2 SNEGSKA (reference sequence). CDR3 size: 15 residues.

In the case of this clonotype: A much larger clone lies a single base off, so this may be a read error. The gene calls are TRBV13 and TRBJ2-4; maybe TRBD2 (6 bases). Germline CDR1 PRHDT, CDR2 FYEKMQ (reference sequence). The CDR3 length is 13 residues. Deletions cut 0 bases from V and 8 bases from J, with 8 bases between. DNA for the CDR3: TGTGCCAGCAGCTTAGGGGAGGGAGACATTCAGTACTTC. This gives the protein CASSLGEGDIQYF. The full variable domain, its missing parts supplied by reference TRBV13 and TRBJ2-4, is AAGVIQSPRHLIKEKRETATLKCYPIPRHDTVYWYQQGPGQDPQFLISFYEKMQSDKGSIPDRFSAQQFSDYHSELNMSSLELGDSALYFCASSLGEGDIQYFGAGTRLSVL.

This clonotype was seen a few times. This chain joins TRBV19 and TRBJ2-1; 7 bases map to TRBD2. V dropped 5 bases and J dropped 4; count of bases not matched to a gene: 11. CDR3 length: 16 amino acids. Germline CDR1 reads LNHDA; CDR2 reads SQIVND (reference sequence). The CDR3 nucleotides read TGTGCCAGTAGTCCTCTAAGGGACTACTCTTACAATGAGCAGTTCTTC. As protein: CASSPLRDYSYNEQFF.

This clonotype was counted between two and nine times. The CDR3 sequence is CSAPDRGLSDTEAFF. CDR3 in DNA: TGCAGCGCTCCGGACAGGGGGCTGAGTGACACTGAAGCTTTCTTT. This rearrangement joins TRBV29-1 to TRBJ1-1; 11 bases fit TRBD1. Germline V CDR1 and CDR2: SQVTM, ANQGSEA. The ends lost 7 bases at V and 3 bases at J; junction bases unmatched: 10. The CDR3 is 15 amino acids.